Shown below are 24 T cell receptor beta chains from a single sample sequenced in a study of preoperative IRX-2 immunotherapy in early breast cancer. As to treatment: preoperative locoregional IRX-2 cytokine immunotherapy. Measured with immunoSEQ multiplex PCR; TCRdb has only the in-frame clones, and not every one. The sample has roughly 5,300 clones, roughly two thirds seen once. This specimen was tumor tissue, taken before IRX-2 immunotherapy. These receptors were obtained from a human donor with breast cancer.

J is TRBJ1-2 and V is TRBV19; tentatively, D is TRBD1 (6 bases). Germline lookup yields CDR1 LNHDA and CDR2 SQIVND (reference sequence). The CDR3 is 14 amino acids. V shed 3 bases and J shed 4 bases, with 12 bases lying between them. Written as DNA, the CDR3 is TGTGCCAGTAGTATTGCAGGGGCGATCTATGGCTACACCTTC. Amino acid sequence: CASSIAGAIYGYTF.

Relative to its sample, this clone is large. This chain uses TRBV29-1 with TRBJ1-1, with D perhaps TRBD1 (6 bases). The germline CDR1 and CDR2 sequences are SQVTM and ANQGSEA. There are 12 residues in the CDR3. Trimming stripped 6 bases from V and 11 bases from J, with 19 bases between. The CDR3 bases are TGCAGCGTAACCCCACAGGGCGTCGGGGCTTTCTTT. It encodes CSVTPQGVGAFF.

The chain recombines TRBV7-4 with TRBJ2-2; 7 nucleotides match TRBD2. Trimming cost V 1 base and J 2 bases; bases outside gene matches: 13. There are 19 residues in the CDR3. CDR1 SGHVT and CDR2 SQSDAQ come from the germline V gene. The CDR3 bases are TGTGCCAGCAGCTTAGGACTTGGAGCGGGACCCTTAAACACCGGGGAGCTGTTTTTT. Translating it yields CASSLGLGAGPLNTGELFF.

DNA of the CDR3: TGTGCCAGCAGCGTAGGGTTCGGGGGTGAAAAACTGTTTTTT. Protein: CASSVGFGGEKLFF. The rearrangement uses TRBV11-1 and TRBJ1-4; D possibly corresponds to TRBD1 (5 bases). With 5 bases removed from V and 7 bases from J, the gap between germline ends came to 14 bases. This CDR3 comprises 14 residues. Germline V gene lookup returns CDR1 SGHAT and CDR2 FQDESV (reference sequence). Variable domain in full (rest from reference TRBV11-1 and TRBJ1-4): EAEVAQSPRYKITEKSQAVAFWCDPISGHATLYWYRQILGQGPELLVQFQDESVVDDSQLPKDRFSAERLKGVDSTLKIQPAELGDSAMYLCASSVGFGGEKLFFGSGTQLSVL.

This clone was recorded only once. The rearrangement links TRBV19 to TRBJ2-5; D tentatively fits TRBD1 or TRBD2 (5 bases each). The CDR3 covers 16 residues. Looked up from germline, CDR1 is LNHDA and CDR2 is SQIVND (reference sequence). V was shortened by 3 bases and J by 4 bases, with 18 bases between the two germline ends. CDR3 region: CASSIVGTGSVETQYF. The CDR3 bases are TGTGCCAGTAGTATCGTAGGGACGGGGTCCGTAGAGACCCAGTACTTC.

This clone appeared a few times. The chain is built from TRBV15 and TRBJ2-4; 8 bases map to TRBD2. After removal of 0 bases from V and 0 bases from J, the junction contained 4 bases not matched to a gene. Germline CDR1 reads LNHNV; CDR2 reads YYDKDF (reference sequence). This CDR3 is 17 amino acids long. In DNA, the CDR3 is TGTGCCACCAGCAGAGATAGCGGGACATTAGCCAAAAACATTCAGTACTTC. It translates to CATSRDSGTLAKNIQYF.

This clone is large (0.1 to 1%) in the sample. The chain has TRBV11-3 and TRBJ1-5; 7 bases are shared with TRBD1. Unmatched junction bases numbered 8, after V lost 5 bases and J lost 7 bases. The CDR3 has 14 amino acids. Germline V CDR1 and CDR2: SGHNT, YENEEA. The CDR3, as DNA: TGTGCCAGCAGCCCGAGACAGGGCTTCCAGCCCCAGCATTTT. This translates into CASSPRQGFQPQHF.

This sequence joins TRBV6-8 and TRBJ2-7; 8 bases match TRBD2. This CDR3 is 15 amino acids long. CDR1 and CDR2 (germline): MNHGY, SAAAGT. J was trimmed by 4 bases and V by 10 bases; bases with no gene match: 15. CDR3 sequence (DNA): TGTGCCATCAATTCTGAGCGGGAGTTATGGTACGAGCAGTACTTC. Its protein is CAINSERELWYEQYF.

The chain combines TRBV7-4 with TRBJ1-4, with a tentative D call TRBD1 (5 bases). Trimming took off 4 bases at V and 8 bases at J, with 14 bases between the two ends. The length of the CDR3 is 14 residues. Germline CDR1 reads SGHVT; CDR2 reads SQSDAQ. In DNA, the CDR3 is TGTGCCAGCAGCTCAACAGGTTTGGGGGAAAAACTGTTTTTT. It specifies CASSSTGLGEKLFF.

The CDR3 nucleotides read TGTGCCAGCAGCGCCGGGACAGGGAGTAATGAAAAACTGTTTTTT. Encoded protein: CASSAGTGSNEKLFF. This chain joins TRBV11-3 and TRBJ1-4; 9 bases align to TRBD1. This CDR3 has 15 amino acids. CDR1 is SGHNT, CDR2 YENEEA, per germline. V was clipped by 5 bases and J by 4 bases; unmatched bases: 5.

By frequency in the sample, this clone is medium-sized. CDR3 region: CASSLYSITPNSGYEQYF. CDR3 DNA sequence: TGTGCCAGCAGCTTATACAGTATCACCCCCAATAGTGGGTACGAGCAGTACTTC. V usage is TRBV11-3 and J usage is TRBJ2-7, with D uncertain. Germline assignment: CDR1 SGHNT and CDR2 YENEEA. Trimming left V 2 bases short and J 4 bases short, with 24 bases between. The CDR3 has 18 residues. The full variable domain, with the rest looked up from reference TRBV11-3 and TRBJ2-7, is EAGVVQSPRYKIIEKKQPVAFWCNPISGHNTLYWYLQNLGQGPELLIRYENEEAVDDSQLPKDRFSAERLKGVDSTLKIQPAELGDSAVYLCASSLYSITPNSGYEQYFGPGTRLTVT.

The rearrangement links TRBV18 to TRBJ2-7; 10 bases map to TRBD1. CDR3 length equals 15 residues. V shed 4 bases, J shed 5 bases, and the junction held 8 bases outside the gene matches. Germline V lookup: CDR1 KGHSH, CDR2 LQKENI. The CDR3 nucleotides are TGTGCCAGCTCACTAAAGGAGACAGGGGGCCACGAGCAGTACTTC. It specifies CASSLKETGGHEQYF.

The chain uses TRBV7-1 and TRBJ1-1, with 7 nucleotides matching TRBD1. TRBV7-1 is flagged as an ORF with uncertain function. J was trimmed by 4 bases and V by 5 bases; bases with no gene match: 19. This CDR3 contains 18 residues. The CDR3: CASSHLRGRGGFGTEAFF. The CDR3 nucleotides read TGTGCCAGCAGCCACCTCCGGGGCAGGGGGGGATTTGGCACTGAAGCTTTCTTT.

The J gene is TRBJ1-3, the V gene TRBV28; D unresolved. Germline V gene sequence: CDR1 MDHEN, CDR2 SYDVKM. The ends were cut back, 6 bases at V and 0 bases at J, with 9 bases in the middle. The CDR3 is 14 residues long. This CDR3 reads CASSPPTSGNTIYF. CDR3 coding DNA: TGTGCCAGCAGCCCACCGACCTCTGGAAACACCATATATTTT.

This rearrangement joins TRBV28 to TRBJ2-7; 8 bases fit TRBD1. With 6 bases clipped from V and 0 bases from J, the junction kept 4 bases outside the gene matches. The CDR3 has 14 residues. Per germline, CDR1 MDHEN and CDR2 SYDVKM. The CDR3 nucleotides are TGTGCCAGCAGAACGGACAGGGACTCCTACGAGCAGTACTTC. It specifies CASRTDRDSYEQYF.

The chain has TRBV6-8 and TRBJ2-7; unclear D gene. This CDR3 region has 15 residues. Per germline, CDR1 MNHGY and CDR2 SAAAGT. V was pared by 0 bases and J by 2 bases, with 11 bases between. CDR3 residues: CASSYSRSIPYEQYF. In DNA form, the CDR3 reads TGTGCCAGCAGTTACTCGAGGTCCATCCCCTACGAGCAGTACTTC.

The V gene is TRBV28, the J gene TRBJ2-2, with D hard to call. The CDR3 length is 16 residues. The V end was cut by 6 bases, the J end by 1 base, with 15 bases between. From germline, CDR1 is MDHEN and CDR2 SYDVKM. In nucleotides, the CDR3 is TGTGCCAGCAGCCCGGCGGCGACACAGAACACCGGGGAGCTGTTTTTT. This sequence encodes CASSPAATQNTGELFF.

This clone qualifies as large. V usage is TRBV11-3 and J usage is TRBJ2-1, with TRBD2 matching 9 bases. The CDR3 is made up of 15 amino acids. Per germline, CDR1 SGHNT and CDR2 YENEEA. The V gene end was trimmed by 5 bases and the J gene end by 5 bases; junction bases not matched to a gene: 7. The CDR3, as DNA: TGTGCCAGCAGCCAACGGACTAGCGCCCACAATGAGCAGTTCTTC. Translated, it gives CASSQRTSAHNEQFF.

The chain has TRBV28 and TRBJ2-7, with D possibly TRBD2 on 6 matching bases. The V and J ends lost 10 bases and 2 bases respectively, with 18 bases between them. CDR3 length: 14 amino acids. CDR1 and CDR2 (germline): MDHEN, SYDVKM. CDR3 nucleotide sequence: TGTGCCACTCGACGGGGACTTGCCACCTACGAGCAGTACTTC. Translation: CATRRGLATYEQYF.

The rearrangement joins TRBV18 to TRBJ2-1, with 10 bases matching TRBD1. The CDR3 consists of 15 residues. After removal of 5 bases from V and 6 bases from J, the junction contained 7 bases not matched to a gene. Germline V gives CDR1 KGHSH, CDR2 LQKENI. CDR3: CASSVDRGHGNEQFF. CDR3 bases: TGTGCCAGCTCAGTTGACAGGGGGCATGGCAATGAGCAGTTCTTC.

The V and J genes are TRBV19 and TRBJ1-5; D is unclear. V was pared by 1 base and J by 4 bases, with 5 bases between. This CDR3 is built from 13 residues. Germline assignment: CDR1 LNHDA and CDR2 SQIVND (reference sequence). The CDR3 sequence: CASSIAPNQPQHF. DNA for the CDR3: TGTGCCAGTAGTATAGCACCAAATCAGCCCCAGCATTTT.

The V and J genes are TRBV6-8 and TRBJ2-3; 10 bases line up with TRBD1. V shed 9 bases and J 4 bases; nucleotides not matched to a gene: 19. CDR1 and CDR2 (germline): MNHGY, SAAAGT. This CDR3 comprises 18 residues. The CDR3 here is CASSLTPRDRGNADTQYF. The DNA for the CDR3 is TGTGCCAGTTCCTTGACCCCCCGGGACAGGGGTAACGCAGATACGCAGTATTTT.

This clone was observed a handful of times. The chain carries TRBV4-1 and TRBJ2-7; weak D call: TRBD2 (6 bases). The CDR3 is 12 residues long. Looked up from germline, CDR1 is MGHRA and CDR2 is YSYEKL. Between the trimmed V and J ends, which lost 5 bases and 6 bases, there was a span of 11 bases. DNA for the CDR3: TGCGCCAGCAGCTTGACTAGTGCCGAGCAGTACTTC. Translating it yields CASSLTSAEQYF.

This clone appeared a few times. The rearrangement links TRBV25-1 to TRBJ1-5; TRBD1 agrees at 7 bases. After removal of 4 bases from V and 1 base from J, the junction contained 4 bases not matched to a gene. This CDR3 contains 15 residues. Germline CDR1 and CDR2: MGHDK and SYGVNS. CDR3 nucleotides: TGTGCCAGCAGTGCCATGACAGGGAGCAATCAGCCCCAGCATTTT. It translates to CASSAMTGSNQPQHF.